This T cell receptor (beta chain) was identified during a study of blood T cell repertoires in COVID-19. Study information: The United States, Italy and Spain provided the acute and convalescent COVID-19 samples.

In the original analysis: Reference gene primer amplification in the assay estimated nucleated cell counts. The data were produced by immunoSEQ multiplex PCR, yet TCRdb's version contains in-frame clones alone and is incomplete. V and J calls and clone size come straight from that table; D and trimming were deduced from the DNA. The sample has approximately 46,000 clones; roughly 86% are singletons. Sequencing input: peripheral blood. This sequence was found in a man aged 55 to 69 with active or convalescent COVID-19.

The CDR3 loop reads CASSFQALSYEQYF. The CDR3 bases are TGTGCCAGCAGTTTCCAGGCCCTCTCCTACGAGCAGTACTTC. The chain has TRBV28 and TRBJ2-7, with D hard to call. Germline V gives CDR1 MDHEN, CDR2 SYDVKM. This CDR3 spans 14 amino acids. Trimming took 3 bases from V and 0 from J, leaving 9 bases between them. The full variable domain, in which reference TRBV28 and TRBJ2-7 provide the parts outside the CDR3, is DVKVTQSSRYLVKRTGEKVFLECVQDMDHENMFWYRQDPGLGLRLIYFSYDVKMKEKGDIPEGYSVSREKKERFSLILESASTNQTSMYLCASSFQALSYEQYFGPGTRLTVT.